This T cell receptor beta chain was profiled in a study of T cell responses to AZD1222 COVID-19 vaccine. Only in-frame clones appear in the TCRdb table, and some are missing; sequencing was by immunoSEQ multiplex PCR. The sample has roughly 150,000 clones; about 87% are singletons. Per germline, CDR1 MNHEY and CDR2 SMNVEV (reference sequence). The V and J ends lost 8 bases and 14 bases respectively, with 24 bases between them. This CDR3 contains 13 residues. Findings and limits, study-wide: White British ancestry dominated among donors, who included more females, and clonal diversity was possibly underestimated. Spike-specific TCR breadth and depth both grew after two AZD1222 doses.

About this clone: Its antigen is still unknown.

The clonotype originates from an adult in good health. This specimen was peripheral blood, taken on day 0 of AZD1222 vaccination. V and J are TRBV27 and TRBJ1-2; D possibly corresponds to TRBD1 (6 bases). The CDR3 region is CASGTYLTGGETF. The CDR3 nucleotides read TGTGCCAGCGGTACCTATTTGACAGGAGGTGAAACCTTC.